This note documents a single T cell receptor beta chain sequence. This entry belongs to a study of blood T cell repertoires in COVID-19. Overall study context: Samples of COVID-19 (acute and convalescent) were obtained from the United States, Italy and Spain. Sources were T cells, B-cell-depleted T cells, or PBMCs; the material itself was cDNA or gDNA.

In the authors' workflow: Amplification of reference gene primers was used by the study to estimate nucleated cell counts. Generated by immunoSEQ multiplex PCR, the TCRdb table keeps only in-frame clones and is missing some. V and J calls plus clone size are reproduced from that table; the DNA served to infer D and trimming. The sample lists approximately 70,000 clones, 88% occurring once. CDR1 is SGHVS, CDR2 FNYEAQ, per germline. Unmatched junction bases numbered 9, after V lost 2 bases and J lost 5 bases. The CDR3 length is 17 residues. This TCR came from a human donor in a cohort sampled during active COVID-19. This chain links TRBV7-6 with TRBJ1-1, with 12 bases matching TRBD1. The sample comprised peripheral blood. The DNA for the CDR3 is TGTGCCAGCAGCTTAACCCGGGACAGGGGGCGAGTGACTGAAGCTTTCTTT. Its protein is CASSLTRDRGRVTEAFF.